This TCR beta chain emerged from a study of T cell responses to AZD1222 COVID-19 vaccine. Study conclusions and caveats: The breadth and depth of Spike-specific TCRs increased once two AZD1222 doses had been given. The study sampled repertoires only after the peak T cell response. Unmutated regions of variants are reportedly targeted by nearly half of spike-specific TCRs.

Clones were read by immunoSEQ multiplex PCR, and TCRdb kept only the in-frame ones, dropping some. The profile covers about 120,000 clones, with about 87% appearing a single time and roughly 8.4% taken by the ten largest. This CDR3 region has 12 residues. J gave up 11 bases and V 2 bases, and 6 bases lay outside the gene matches. Germline V gene sequence: CDR1 SGHRS, CDR2 YFSETQ. Comment on this clone: What it recognizes is unknown.

The gene calls are TRBV5-1 and TRBJ1-1, with 7 bases matching TRBD1. Sample: peripheral blood, taken on day 0 of AZD1222 vaccination. The TCR sequence derives from an adult in good health. DNA for the CDR3: TGCGCCAGCAGCTTCGACAGGGATGGCGCTTTCTTT. This sequence encodes CASSFDRDGAFF.